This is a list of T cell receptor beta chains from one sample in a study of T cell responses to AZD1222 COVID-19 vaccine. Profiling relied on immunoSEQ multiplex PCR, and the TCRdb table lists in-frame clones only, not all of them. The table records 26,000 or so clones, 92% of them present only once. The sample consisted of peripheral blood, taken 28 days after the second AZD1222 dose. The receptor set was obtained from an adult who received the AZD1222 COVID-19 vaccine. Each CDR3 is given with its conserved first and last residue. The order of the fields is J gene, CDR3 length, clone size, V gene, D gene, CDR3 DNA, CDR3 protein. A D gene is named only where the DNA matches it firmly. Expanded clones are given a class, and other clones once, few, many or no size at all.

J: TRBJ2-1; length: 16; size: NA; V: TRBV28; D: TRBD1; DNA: TGTGCCAGTCTATCGAGACAGGGAGTTGCCTACAATGAGCAGTTCTTC; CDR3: CASLSRQGVAYNEQFF
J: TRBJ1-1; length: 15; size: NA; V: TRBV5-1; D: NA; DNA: TGCGCCAGCAGCTTGACTAGATCTGAAGGGGCTGAAGCTTTCTTT; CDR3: CASSLTRSEGAEAFF
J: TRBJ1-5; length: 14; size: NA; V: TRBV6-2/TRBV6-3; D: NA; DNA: TGTGCCAGCAGTTCGAGGGCCCTCAATCAGCCCCAGCATTTT; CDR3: CASSSRALNQPQHF
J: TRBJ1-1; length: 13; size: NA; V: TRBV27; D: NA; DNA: TGTGCCAGCAGTCCCGCTGGTCGGACTGAAGCTTTCTTT; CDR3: CASSPAGRTEAFF
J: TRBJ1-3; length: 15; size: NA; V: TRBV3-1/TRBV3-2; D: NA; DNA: TGTGCCAGCAGCCAGGATTGGGACCCGGCGAACACCATATATTTT; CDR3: CASSQDWDPANTIYF
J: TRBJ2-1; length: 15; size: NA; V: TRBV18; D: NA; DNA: TGTGCCAGCTCACCCCTTATGGCGGGGCAAAATGAGCAGTTCTTC; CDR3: CASSPLMAGQNEQFF
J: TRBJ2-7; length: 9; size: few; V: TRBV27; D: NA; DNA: TGTGCCCACAAGAACGAGCAGTACTTC; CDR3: CAHKNEQYF
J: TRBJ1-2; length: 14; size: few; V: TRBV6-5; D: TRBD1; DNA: TGTGCCAGCAGTCGAGGGACAGTTAACTATGGCTACACCTTC; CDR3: CASSRGTVNYGYTF
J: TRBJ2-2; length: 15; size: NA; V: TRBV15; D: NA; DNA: TGTGCCACCAGCAGAGGGGGAGCAGGCACCGGGGAGCTGTTTTTT; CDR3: CATSRGGAGTGELFF
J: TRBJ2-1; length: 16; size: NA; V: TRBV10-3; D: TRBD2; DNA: TGTGCCATCAAATCCGATAGCGGGAGAACCTACAATGAGCAGTTCTTC; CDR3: CAIKSDSGRTYNEQFF
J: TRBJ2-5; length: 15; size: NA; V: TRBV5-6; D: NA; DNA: TGTGCCAGCACCACTCAGAGGGGCATACAAGAGACCCAGTACTTC; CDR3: CASTTQRGIQETQYF
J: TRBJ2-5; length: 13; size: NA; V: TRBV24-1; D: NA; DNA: TGTGCCACCAGTGGGGGGAGTCAAGAGACCCAGTACTTC; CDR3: CATSGGSQETQYF
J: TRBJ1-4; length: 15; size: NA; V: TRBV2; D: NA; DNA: TGTGCCAGCAGTGAAAGCAACCTGGGAAGCGAAAAACTGTTTTTT; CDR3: CASSESNLGSEKLFF
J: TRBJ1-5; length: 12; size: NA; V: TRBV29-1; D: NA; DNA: TGCAGCGTCCGGGACAACAATCAGCCCCAGCATTTT; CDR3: CSVRDNNQPQHF
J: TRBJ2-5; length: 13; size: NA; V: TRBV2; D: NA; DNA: TGTGCCAGCAGTGAAAGTCAGGCAGAGACCCAGTACTTC; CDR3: CASSESQAETQYF
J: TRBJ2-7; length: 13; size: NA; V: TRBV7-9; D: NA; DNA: TGTGCCAGCAGCTTAACTCCCTCCTACGAGCAGTACTTC; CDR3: CASSLTPSYEQYF
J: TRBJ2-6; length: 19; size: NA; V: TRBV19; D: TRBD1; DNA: TGTGCCAGTAGTACCTACTGGGGACAGGGAGACTCTGGGGCCAACGTCCTGACTTTC; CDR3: CASSTYWGQGDSGANVLTF
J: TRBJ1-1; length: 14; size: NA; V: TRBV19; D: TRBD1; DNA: TGTGCCAGTAGTGCGGACAGGGGAAACACTGAAGCTTTCTTT; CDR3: CASSADRGNTEAFF
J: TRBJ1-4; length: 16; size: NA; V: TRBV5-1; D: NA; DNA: TGCGCCAGTAGACCGTTAGGGACTTCCGTTAATGAAAAACTGTTTTTT; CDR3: CASRPLGTSVNEKLFF
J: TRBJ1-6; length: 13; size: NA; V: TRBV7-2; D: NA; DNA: TGTGCCAGCAGCTTGGGATTCGATTCACCCCTCCACTTT; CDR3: CASSLGFDSPLHF
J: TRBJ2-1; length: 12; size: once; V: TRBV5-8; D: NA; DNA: TGTGCCAGCAGCTTGGTTGCGTCAAAGCAGTTCTTC; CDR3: CASSLVASKQFF
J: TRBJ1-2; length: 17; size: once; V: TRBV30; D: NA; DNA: TGTGCCTGGAGTGTTGCCGGGGGGGATTGGGGTAACTATGGCTACACCTTC; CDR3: CAWSVAGGDWGNYGYTF
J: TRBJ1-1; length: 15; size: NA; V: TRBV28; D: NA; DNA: TGTGCCAGCAGTTTCGTCGTGAACAGATACACTGAAGCTTTCTTT; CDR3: CASSFVVNRYTEAFF
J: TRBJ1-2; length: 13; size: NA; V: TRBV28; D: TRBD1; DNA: TGTGCCAGCAGCCGGGACAGGAACTATGGCTACACCTTC; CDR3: CASSRDRNYGYTF
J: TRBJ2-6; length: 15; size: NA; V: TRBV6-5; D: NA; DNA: TGTGCCAGCAGGCCACAATTCTCTGGGGCCAACGTCCTGACTTTC; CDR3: CASRPQFSGANVLTF
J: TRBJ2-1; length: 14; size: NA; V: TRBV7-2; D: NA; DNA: TGTGCCAGCAGCTTAGTGGGCACCAGGGGTGAGCAGTTCTTC; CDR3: CASSLVGTRGEQFF
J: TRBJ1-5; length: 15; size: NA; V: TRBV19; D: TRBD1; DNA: TGTGCCAGTAGTACCCCGGGACAGGGACCTCAGCCCCAGCATTTT; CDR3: CASSTPGQGPQPQHF
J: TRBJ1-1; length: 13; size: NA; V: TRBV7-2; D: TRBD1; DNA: TGTGCCAGCAGCTCATCAGGGGGCACTGAAGCTTTCTTT; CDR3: CASSSSGGTEAFF
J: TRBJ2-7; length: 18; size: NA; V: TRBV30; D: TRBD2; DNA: TGTGCCTGGGGCGCGACCGGGACTAGCAGTTTTTACTCCTACGAGCAGTACTTC; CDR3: CAWGATGTSSFYSYEQYF
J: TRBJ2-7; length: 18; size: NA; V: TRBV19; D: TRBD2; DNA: TGTGCCAGTGGCGGACCGGGACTAGCGGGAGGAGGGCTTTACGAGCAGTACTTC; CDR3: CASGGPGLAGGGLYEQYF
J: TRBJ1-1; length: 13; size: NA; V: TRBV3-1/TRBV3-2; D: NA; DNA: TGTGCCAGCAGCCAGGGCCAGAACACTGAAGCTTTCTTT; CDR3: CASSQGQNTEAFF
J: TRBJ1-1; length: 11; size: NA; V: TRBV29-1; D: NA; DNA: TGCAGCGTTGGAGCCCGGGCTGAAGCTTTCTTT; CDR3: CSVGARAEAFF
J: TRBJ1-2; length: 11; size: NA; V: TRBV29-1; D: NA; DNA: TGCAGCGTTGAACAACCACAGGGCTACACCTTC; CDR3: CSVEQPQGYTF
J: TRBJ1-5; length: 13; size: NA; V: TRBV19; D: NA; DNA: TGTGCCAGTAGTATCAGGCCTAATCAGCCCCAGCATTTT; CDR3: CASSIRPNQPQHF
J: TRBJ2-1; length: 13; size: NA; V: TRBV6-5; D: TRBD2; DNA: TGTGCCAGCAGTTATCTAGCGGGAAATGAGCAGTTCTTC; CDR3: CASSYLAGNEQFF
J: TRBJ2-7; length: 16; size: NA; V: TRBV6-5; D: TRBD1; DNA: TGTGCCAGCAGTTACACCCGGGACAGGGTTTGGTTGGAGCAGTACTTC; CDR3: CASSYTRDRVWLEQYF
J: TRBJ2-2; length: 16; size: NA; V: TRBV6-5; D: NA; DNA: TGTGCCAGCAGTTACGCGGGCAACTTGAACACCGGGGAGCTGTTTTTT; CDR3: CASSYAGNLNTGELFF
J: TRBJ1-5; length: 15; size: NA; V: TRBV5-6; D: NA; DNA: TGTGCCAGCAGCTTATGGTCGGCAGGCAATCAGCCCCAGCATTTT; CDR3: CASSLWSAGNQPQHF
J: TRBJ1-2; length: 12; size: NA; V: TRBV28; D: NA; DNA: TGTGCCAGCAGTTTTTCTAACTATGGCTACACCTTC; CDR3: CASSFSNYGYTF
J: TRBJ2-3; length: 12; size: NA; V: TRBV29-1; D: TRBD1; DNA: TGCAGCGAGAACAATGACAGGGGTACGCAGTATTTT; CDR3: CSENNDRGTQYF
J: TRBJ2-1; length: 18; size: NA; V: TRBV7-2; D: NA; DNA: TGTGCCAGCAGCTTAGCGCTGTCTCGACTCCCTTCCATGGGAGAGCAGTTCTTC; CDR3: CASSLALSRLPSMGEQFF
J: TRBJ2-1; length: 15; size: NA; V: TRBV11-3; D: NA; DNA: TGTGCCAGCAGCTTAGGCGGGCGGGATGTAAATGAGCAGTTCTTC; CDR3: CASSLGGRDVNEQFF
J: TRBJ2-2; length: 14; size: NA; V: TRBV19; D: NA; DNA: TGTGCCAGTACTATCGACGACACCTTTAAGGAGCTGTTTTTT; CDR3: CASTIDDTFKELFF
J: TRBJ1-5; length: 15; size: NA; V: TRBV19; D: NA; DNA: TGTGCCAGTAGTATGGACGGTACCGGCAATCAGCCCCAGCATTTT; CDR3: CASSMDGTGNQPQHF
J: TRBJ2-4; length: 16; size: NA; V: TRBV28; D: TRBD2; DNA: TGTGCCAGCAACCCCGTGGGGGGGAGGGCCAAAAACATTCAGTACTTC; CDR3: CASNPVGGRAKNIQYF